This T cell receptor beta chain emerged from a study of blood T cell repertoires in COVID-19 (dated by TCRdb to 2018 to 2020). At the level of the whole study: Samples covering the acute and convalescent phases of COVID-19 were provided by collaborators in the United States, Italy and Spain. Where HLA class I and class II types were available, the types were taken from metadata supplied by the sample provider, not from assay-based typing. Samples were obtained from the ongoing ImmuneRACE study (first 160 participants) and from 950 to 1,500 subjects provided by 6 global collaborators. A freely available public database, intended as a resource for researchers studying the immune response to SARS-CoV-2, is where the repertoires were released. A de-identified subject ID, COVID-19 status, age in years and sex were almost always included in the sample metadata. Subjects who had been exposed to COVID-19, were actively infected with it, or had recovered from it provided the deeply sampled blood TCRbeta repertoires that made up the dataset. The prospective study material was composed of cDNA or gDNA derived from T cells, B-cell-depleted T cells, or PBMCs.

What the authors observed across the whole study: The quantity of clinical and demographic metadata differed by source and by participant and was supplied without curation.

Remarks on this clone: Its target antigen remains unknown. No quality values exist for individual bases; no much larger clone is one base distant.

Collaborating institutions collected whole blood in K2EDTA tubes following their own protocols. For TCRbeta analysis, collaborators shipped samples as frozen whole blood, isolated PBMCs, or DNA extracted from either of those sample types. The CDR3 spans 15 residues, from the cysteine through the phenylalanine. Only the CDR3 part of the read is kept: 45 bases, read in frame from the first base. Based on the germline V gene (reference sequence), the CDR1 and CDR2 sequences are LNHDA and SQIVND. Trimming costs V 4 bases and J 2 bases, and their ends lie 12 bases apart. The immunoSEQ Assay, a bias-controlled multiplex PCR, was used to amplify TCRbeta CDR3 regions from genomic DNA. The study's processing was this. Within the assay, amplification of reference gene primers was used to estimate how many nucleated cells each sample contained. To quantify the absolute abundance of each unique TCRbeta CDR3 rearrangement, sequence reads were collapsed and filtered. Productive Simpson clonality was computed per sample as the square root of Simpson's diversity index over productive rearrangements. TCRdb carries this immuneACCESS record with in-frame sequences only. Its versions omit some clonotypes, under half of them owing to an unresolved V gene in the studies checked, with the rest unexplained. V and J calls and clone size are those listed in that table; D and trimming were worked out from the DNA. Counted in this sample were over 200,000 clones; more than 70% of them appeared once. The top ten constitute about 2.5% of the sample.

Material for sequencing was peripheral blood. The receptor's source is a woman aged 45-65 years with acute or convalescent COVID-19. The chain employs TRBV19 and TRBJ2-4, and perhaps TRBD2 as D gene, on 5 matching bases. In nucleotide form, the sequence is TGTGCCAGTAGTACTCCCGCGGGCTCCAAAAACATTCAGTACTTC. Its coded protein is CASSTPAGSKNIQYF.